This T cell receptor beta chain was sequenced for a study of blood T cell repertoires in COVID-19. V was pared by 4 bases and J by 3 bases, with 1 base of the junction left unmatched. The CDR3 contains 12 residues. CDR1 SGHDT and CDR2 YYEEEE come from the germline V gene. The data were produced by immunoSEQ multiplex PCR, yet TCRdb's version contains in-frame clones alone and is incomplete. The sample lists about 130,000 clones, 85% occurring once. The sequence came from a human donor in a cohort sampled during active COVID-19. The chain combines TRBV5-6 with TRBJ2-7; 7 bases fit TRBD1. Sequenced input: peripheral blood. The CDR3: CASSGQVYEQYV. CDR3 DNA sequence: TGTGCCAGCAGCGGACAGGTCTACGAGCAGTACGTC.